A single sample gave rise to the 26 T cell receptor beta chains below, sequenced in a study of beta chain features in type 1 diabetes. The whole isolated RNA underwent reverse transcription, so sequencing captured expressed TCRB transcripts. Data came from immunoSEQ multiplex PCR; TCRdb stores just in-frame clones and leaves some out. The data contain hundreds of thousands of clones, about 14% of them singletons. Whole-study results and caveats: When Type 1 diabetes patients were examined, their TCRB CDR3s proved moderately but significantly shorter in all four CD4+ subsets.

The antigens these receptors bind are not known. The source material was naive CD4+ T cells from blood. Receptors originate from a man between 18 and 35 years old with type 1 diabetes.

This clone was recorded a few times. The chain uses TRBV7-2 and TRBJ2-4, with TRBD2 matching over 10 bases. The CDR3 contains 15 residues. The trim removed 4 bases at V and 15 bases at J, leaving 15 bases unmatched. Germline assignment: CDR1 SGHTA and CDR2 FQGNSA. This CDR3 is CASSSWTSGGRIAYF. CDR3 nucleotide sequence: TGTGCCAGCAGCTCCTGGACTAGCGGAGGACGCATAGCGTACTTC. Supplemented by reference TRBV7-2 and TRBJ2-4, the full variable domain reads GAGVSQSPSNKVTEKGKDVELRCDPISGHTALYWYRQSLGQGLEFLIYFQGNSAPDKSGLPSDRFSAERTGGSVSTLTIQRTQQEDSAVYLCASSSWTSGGRIAYFGAGTRLSVL.

The V and J genes are TRBV15 and TRBJ2-7; D gene ambiguous. Per the germline V gene, CDR1 is LNHNV and CDR2 is YYDKDF (reference sequence). V was clipped by 0 bases and J by 4 bases, with 10 bases between them. The CDR3 extends over 14 amino acids. The CDR3 DNA reads as TGTGCCACCAGCAGAGATCTCGAAGGTTACGAGCAGTACTTC. Translating gives CATSRDLEGYEQYF.

The chain links TRBV18 to TRBJ1-4; no definite D call. Germline V gives CDR1 KGHSH, CDR2 LQKENI. Trimming took 2 bases from V and 3 from J, leaving 4 bases between them. CDR3 length: 13 residues. CDR3 residues: CASSPASNEKLFF. CDR3 bases: TGTGCCAGCTCACCAGCGTCTAATGAAAAACTGTTTTTT.

This clone was found a few times. The chain is built from TRBV21-1 and TRBJ2-3; whether TRBD1, the table's D call, matches the DNA was not checked. TRBV21-1 is reported as a pseudogene. The CDR3 runs 17 residues. CDR3: CASSSQGNVYWADTQYF. The CDR3 region has the DNA TGTGCCAGCAGCAGTCAGGGTAATGTATACTGGGCAGATACGCAGTATTTT.

The gene calls are TRBV29-1 and TRBJ2-1; no firm D call. Germline assignment: CDR1 SQVTM and CDR2 ANQGSEA. Trimming removed 1 base from V and 7 bases from J, with 11 bases in between. The CDR3 is 13 amino acids. CDR3 nucleotide sequence: TGCAGCGTTGAAGGGGGTGAATATAATGAGCAGTTCTTC. This translates into CSVEGGEYNEQFF.

This clone has only a few counts. The chain combines TRBV7-2 with TRBJ2-3; 7 positions agree with TRBD1. Germline loops: CDR1 SGHTA, CDR2 FQGNSA. The V gene end was trimmed by 3 bases and the J gene end by 5 bases; junction bases not matched to a gene: 11. CDR3 length: 16 amino acids. CDR3 in amino acids: CASSFPPGQSKDTQYF. CDR3 bases: TGTGCCAGCAGCTTTCCTCCGGGACAGTCCAAAGATACGCAGTATTTT.

V is TRBV29-1 and J is TRBJ2-7, with TRBD1 identical over 11 bases. CDR1 is SQVTM and CDR2 is ANQGSEA in the germline V gene. The CDR3 is made up of 13 amino acids. Trimming took 5 bases from V and 6 from J; bases not matched to a gene: 6. The CDR3 spells CSVPWTGGGEQYF. The CDR3 DNA is TGCAGCGTTCCCTGGACAGGGGGCGGCGAGCAGTACTTC.

This CDR3 reads CAWNPLANTDTQYF. Written as DNA, the CDR3 is TGTGCCTGGAACCCACTAGCGAACACAGATACGCAGTATTTT. This chain joins TRBV30 and TRBJ2-3; 7 bases map to TRBD2. The germline V gene has CDR1 GTSNPN and CDR2 SVGIG (reference sequence). V shed 4 bases and J 2 bases; nucleotides not matched to a gene: 6. The CDR3 runs to 14 residues.

The chain joins TRBV7-8 to TRBJ1-2; D remains unclear. This CDR3 region has 11 residues. With 10 bases removed from V and 8 bases from J, the gap between germline ends came to 14 bases. The germline gives CDR1 SGHVS, CDR2 FQNEAQ. CDR3: CATHSSGGYTF. As DNA, the CDR3 is TGTGCCACACATTCGTCTGGCGGCTACACCTTC.

CDR3 sequence (DNA): TGTGCCTGGAGTACGGGACAGGGAGGTCAGCCCCAGCATTTT. Translated, it gives CAWSTGQGGQPQHF. This rearrangement joins TRBV30 to TRBJ1-5, with TRBD1 matching over 9 bases. In germline, CDR1 is GTSNPN, CDR2 SVGIG (reference sequence). The CDR3 length is 14 residues. V shed 2 bases and J 6 bases; nucleotides not matched to a gene: 5.

This chain uses TRBV4-3 with TRBJ1-2; D is undetermined. CDR1 and CDR2 from the germline V gene are LGHNA and YSLEER. CDR3 length: 14 residues. The V end lost 0 bases, the J end lost 5 bases, and 10 bases lay between the germline ends. Here the CDR3 reads CASSQDQSSYGYTF. The CDR3, as DNA: TGCGCCAGCAGCCAAGATCAGTCTTCATATGGCTACACCTTC.

This clone was found a few times. The rearrangement uses TRBV30 and TRBJ2-7; D is unclear. Germline V gives CDR1 GTSNPN, CDR2 SVGIG (reference sequence). The CDR3 has 12 amino acids. V was trimmed by 2 bases and J by 6 bases, leaving 11 bases between them. CDR3 coding DNA: TGTGCCTGGAGTAGTCAAGGACGCGAGCAGTACTTC. Its translation: CAWSSQGREQYF.

This clone has just a few counts. This chain joins TRBV25-1 and TRBJ2-3, with 7 bases lining up with TRBD1. Germline lookup yields CDR1 MGHDK and CDR2 SYGVNS. This CDR3 is 15 amino acids long. V lost 3 bases to trimming and J lost 2 bases; unmatched junction nucleotides: 5. CDR3 protein: CASSENRGSTDTQYF. CDR3 coding DNA: TGTGCCAGCAGTGAGAACAGGGGTTCCACAGATACGCAGTATTTT.

This clone has a handful of counts. The same CDR3 is also encoded by other DNA sequences in this sample. The CDR3 nucleotides are TGTGCCAGCTCACCACCAGGTGGGGATCAGCCCCAGCATTTT. Protein: CASSPPGGDQPQHF. V is TRBV18 and J is TRBJ1-5; D is unclear. V was shortened by 0 bases and J by 5 bases, with 8 bases between the two germline ends. Germline V gene lookup returns CDR1 KGHSH and CDR2 LQKENI. The CDR3 extends over 14 amino acids.

The table lists this clone with a few counts. The chain couples TRBV5-1 to TRBJ1-2; D remains unclear. CDR1 is SGHRS, CDR2 YFSETQ, per germline. The CDR3 extends over 13 amino acids. The V end was cut by 0 bases, the J end by 3 bases, with 6 bases between. The DNA of the CDR3 is TGCGCCAGCAGCTTGGAGCATCACTATGGCTACACCTTC. Its protein is CASSLEHHYGYTF. Combining the CDR3 with reference TRBV5-1 and TRBJ1-2 gives the whole variable domain KAGVTQTPRYLIKTRGQQVTLSCSPISGHRSVSWYQQTPGQGLQFLFEYFSETQRNKGNFPGRFSGRQFSNSRSEMNVSTLELGDSALYLCASSLEHHYGYTFGSGTRLTVV.

This clone was counted between two and nine times. Other DNA sequences in this sample translate to the same CDR3. The chain couples TRBV7-9 to TRBJ2-5; maybe TRBD2 (6 bases). The CDR3 extends over 13 amino acids. V lost 2 bases and J lost 5, with 9 bases in between. In germline, CDR1 is SEHNR, CDR2 FQNEAQ (reference sequence). In DNA form, the CDR3 reads TGTGCCAGCAGCTTATCAGGAGGGGAGACCCAGTACTTC. Translating it yields CASSLSGGETQYF. Complete variable domain (other parts from reference TRBV7-9 and TRBJ2-5): DTGVSQNPRHKITKRGQNVTFRCDPISEHNRLYWYRQTLGQGPEFLTYFQNEAQLEKSRLLSDRFSAERPKGSFSTLEIQRTEQGDSAMYLCASSLSGGETQYFGPGTRLLVL.

The chain carries TRBV6-5 and TRBJ2-4, with D perhaps TRBD1 (6 bases). The germline V and J ends were trimmed by 7 bases and 10 bases, with 20 bases remaining between them. This CDR3 region has 14 residues. The germline V gene encodes CDR1 MNHEY and CDR2 SVGAGI. CDR3: CASTHRQAPGIQYF. As DNA, the CDR3 is TGTGCCAGCACTCACCGACAGGCCCCTGGAATTCAGTACTTC.

This clone came up a few times. The V and J genes are TRBV6-5 and TRBJ2-7; TRBD1 matches at 8 bases. The germline V gene has CDR1 MNHEY and CDR2 SVGAGI. After removal of 2 bases from V and 3 bases from J, the junction contained 6 bases not matched to a gene. The CDR3 runs 15 residues. The CDR3: CASSYGQGAIYEQYF. As DNA, the CDR3 is TGTGCCAGCAGTTACGGGCAGGGGGCTATCTACGAGCAGTACTTC.

The chain couples TRBV4-3 to TRBJ2-2; D tentatively fits TRBD1 or TRBD2 (5 bases each). Trimming pared 0 bases from V and 4 bases from J, leaving 12 bases between. CDR1 LGHNA and CDR2 YSLEER come from the germline V gene. The CDR3 extends over 16 amino acids. The CDR3 reads CASSQDMRGVTGELFF. CDR3 nucleotides: TGCGCCAGCAGCCAAGACATGAGAGGGGTCACCGGGGAGCTGTTTTTT.

This clone was detected only a few times. The gene calls are TRBV7-3 and TRBJ2-6; no firm D call. The CDR3 totals 14 residues. CDR1 and CDR2 (germline): SGHTA, FQGTGA. The V end lost 3 bases, the J end lost 2 bases, and 5 bases lay between the germline ends. CDR3 residues: CASSFRPGANVLTF. As DNA, the CDR3 is TGTGCCAGCAGCTTTAGACCTGGGGCCAACGTCCTGACTTTC. Full variable domain (remainder filled in from reference TRBV7-3 and TRBJ2-6): GAGVSQTPSNKVTEKGKYVELRCDPISGHTALYWYRQSLGQGPEFLIYFQGTGAADDSGLPNDRFFAVRPEGSVSTLKIQRTERGDSAVYLCASSFRPGANVLTFGAGSRLTVL.

The chain couples TRBV18 to TRBJ2-6, with 12 bases that match TRBD2. Germline V gene sequence: CDR1 KGHSH, CDR2 LQKENI. J lost 4 bases, V lost 4 bases, and 8 bases had no gene match. CDR3 length equals 18 residues. CDR3 DNA: TGTGCCAGCTCACTCGGACTAGCGGGAACTACCGGGGCCAACGTCCTGACTTTC. Amino acid sequence: CASSLGLAGTTGANVLTF.

This clone was seen more than once but under ten times. The V call is TRBV2, the J call TRBJ2-5; possibly TRBD1 for D (6 bases). The CDR3 length is 13 residues. Germline loops: CDR1 SNHLY, CDR2 FYNNEI. The ends were cut back, 4 bases at V and 4 bases at J, with 10 bases in the middle. Written as DNA, the CDR3 is TGTGCCAGCAGTGGGACAGAGGGAGAGACCCAGTACTTC. As protein: CASSGTEGETQYF.

The chain recombines TRBV18 with TRBJ2-5, with 7 bases that match TRBD1. Trimming at V came to 5 bases and at J to 2 bases, leaving 5 bases not matched to a gene. Germline CDR1 is KGHSH and CDR2 is LQKENI. This CDR3 contains 14 residues. The CDR3 loop is CASSRQGVQETQYF. CDR3 bases: TGTGCCAGCTCAAGGCAGGGGGTACAAGAGACCCAGTACTTC.

This clone was seen more than once but under ten times. CDR3 sequence (DNA): TGTGCCAGTAGCGTAAGGGGCAGAGCTTATAGCAATCAGCCCCAGCATTTT. It translates to CASSVRGRAYSNQPQHF. The chain combines TRBV19 with TRBJ1-5; weak D call: TRBD1 (5 bases). Germline CDR1 is LNHDA and CDR2 is SQIVND (reference sequence). The CDR3 spans 17 residues. Trimming stripped 6 bases from V and 0 bases from J, with 18 bases between.

The chain recombines TRBV4-2 with TRBJ2-1, with 11 bases that match TRBD2. Germline loops: CDR1 LGHNA, CDR2 YNFKEQ. Unmatched junction bases numbered 17, after V lost 4 bases and J lost 9 bases. The CDR3 is 18 residues long. CDR3 bases: TGTGCCAGCAGCCCCCAAGGGCTAGCGGGGGGTGGCCTAATTGAGCAGTTCTTC. Residues: CASSPQGLAGGGLIEQFF.

The table lists this clone with a few counts. Other nucleotide sequences from this sample produce the same CDR3. The J gene is TRBJ2-7, the V gene TRBV18, with 14 bases matching TRBD2. This CDR3 is 15 amino acids long. Germline assignment: CDR1 KGHSH and CDR2 LQKENI. V trimming: 3 bases; J trimming: 5 bases; junction bases outside the gene matches: 3. The CDR3 region has the DNA TGTGCCAGCTCACCCCCGGGACTAGCGGGAGACGAGCAGTACTTC. The encoded protein is CASSPPGLAGDEQYF. Full variable domain (missing parts from reference TRBV18 and TRBJ2-7): NAGVMQNPRHLVRRRGQEARLRCSPMKGHSHVYWYRQLPEEGLKFMVYLQKENIIDESGMPKERFSAEFPKEGPSILRIQQVVRGDSAAYFCASSPPGLAGDEQYFGPGTRLTVT.